This T cell receptor (beta chain) was found in a study of blood T cell repertoires in COVID-19. Here immunoSEQ multiplex PCR was the method, and the copy in TCRdb shows in-frame clones only, minus some. The table includes some 270,000 clones, about 84% detected once. The CDR3 spans 16 residues. CDR1 MNHEY and CDR2 SVGAGI come from the germline V gene. Trimming removed 4 bases from V and 5 bases from J; junction bases left unmatched: 8. Patients of the Seattle cohort, enrolled during active infection, were followed longitudinally. Sequenced sample: peripheral blood. The sequence derives from a woman at least 80 years old with COVID-19, enrolled during active disease. The chain has TRBV6-5 and TRBJ1-5, with 10 nucleotides matching TRBD1. CDR3 nucleotide sequence: TGTGCCAGCAGTTCCCGGGACAGGGGTGGTGATCAGCCCCAGCATTTT. It is translated as CASSSRDRGGDQPQHF.